The subject of this entry is one TCR beta chain. Profiling relied on immunoSEQ multiplex PCR, and the TCRdb table lists in-frame clones only, not all of them. The table shows about 80,000 clones, with roughly 94% occurring only once. This sample is drawn from a study of T cell changes during pregnancy in multiple sclerosis. Germline V gene lookup returns CDR1 SGHVS and CDR2 FQNEAQ. The CDR3 has 12 amino acids. J lost 6 bases, V lost 7 bases, and 4 bases had no gene match. Sequencing used peripheral blood, obtained before pregnancy. The sequence came from a female donor with multiple sclerosis, enrolled in a pregnancy study. This chain links TRBV7-8 with TRBJ2-3, with 7 bases identical to TRBD2. The CDR3 reads CASMGGMDTQYF. Written as DNA, the CDR3 is TGTGCCAGCATGGGGGGGATGGATACGCAGTATTTT.